The following is a TCR beta chain sequence with its context. Its antigen remains unknown. The V gene lost 3 bases and the J gene lost 0 bases, with 13 bases spanning the gap. This CDR3 comprises 16 residues. CDR1 LNHDA and CDR2 SQIVND come from the germline V gene (reference sequence). The table came from immunoSEQ multiplex PCR; TCRdb's copy has only in-frame clones and leaves some out. The profile shows 100,000 or so clones, less than 95% of them singletons. This sample is part of a study of siplizumab effects on memory and regulatory T cells. General study findings and limits: Among alloreactive clones, only a minor fraction mapped to unstimulated subsets. Proliferating Tregs from siplizumab cultures lacked functional confirmation of suppression. Researchers could not give a naive or memory phenotype to roughly 75-96% of proliferating CD4+ or CD8+ clones. In unstimulated cells, naive T cells appeared more diverse than memory T cells and seemed major alloresponse contributors.

The genes are TRBV19 and TRBJ2-3; possibly TRBD1 for D (6 bases). Sequenced sample: Tregs sorted from blood. This receptor was taken from a human donor in good health. For the CDR3, the DNA is TGTGCCAGTAGTATGGGCCAGGGGTTTAGCACAGATACGCAGTATTTT. This codes for CASSMGQGFSTDTQYF.